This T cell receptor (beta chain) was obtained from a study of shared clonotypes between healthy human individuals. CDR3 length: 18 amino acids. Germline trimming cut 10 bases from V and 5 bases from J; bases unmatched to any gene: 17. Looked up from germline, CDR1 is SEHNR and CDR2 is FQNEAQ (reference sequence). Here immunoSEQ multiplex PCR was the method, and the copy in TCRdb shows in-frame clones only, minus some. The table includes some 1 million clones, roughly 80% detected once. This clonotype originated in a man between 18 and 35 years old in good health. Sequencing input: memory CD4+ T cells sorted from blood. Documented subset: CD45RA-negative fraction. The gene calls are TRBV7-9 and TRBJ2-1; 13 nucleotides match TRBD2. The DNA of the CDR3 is TGTGCCAACTTTAATAGGGGAGCCGGGACTAGCGGGAACAATGAGCAGTTCTTC. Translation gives CANFNRGAGTSGNNEQFF.